This T cell receptor (beta chain) comes out of a study of Ad26.COV2.S vaccination and SARS-CoV-2 variants. Study-wide results and limits: There was a possibility that the TCR breadth and depth analyses underestimated total T cell responses. Vaccinated and placebo-treated recipients had similar non-spike TCR breadth.

Specified treatment: 19 received Ad26.COV2.S at low or high dose, single or two shots; roughly 5 received placebo; per-sample allocation not given. Sampling was done on day 63 after the first vaccine or placebo injection. Expression of Wuhan-strain SARS-CoV-2 spike came from the Ad26 vector that formed the vaccine. Points on this clone: Its antigen is still unknown.

The method was immunoSEQ multiplex PCR; TCRdb's version includes in-frame clones alone and lacks a portion of them. This sample has roughly 500,000 clones, with roughly 87% found just once. Trimming shortened V by 3 bases and J by 4 bases, and 13 bases separated the two germline ends. Germline loops: CDR1 SNHLY, CDR2 FYNNEI. The CDR3 totals 15 residues. The sequence was obtained from a person between 18 and 65 years old who received the Ad26.COV2.S COVID-19 vaccine or a placebo. The V and J genes are TRBV2 and TRBJ2-1, with D possibly matching TRBD1 (6 bases). Sample: peripheral blood, taken in a trial of Ad26.COV2.S vaccine versus placebo. CDR3 residues: CASSDGRGSYNEQFF. DNA of the CDR3: TGTGCCAGCAGTGATGGCAGGGGCTCTTACAATGAGCAGTTCTTC.